Following are 23 T cell receptor beta chains from one sample sequenced in a study of OX40 agonist ivuxolimab in advanced cancers. Produced via immunoSEQ multiplex PCR; TCRdb's table is partial and in-frame only. Seen here are about 41,000 clones, 80% to 90% observed once, and the top ten hold 3% to 4.5%. The source was CD4+ or CD8+ T cells sorted from blood, collected in a trial of the OX40 agonist ivuxolimab. These receptors were taken from an adult with an advanced solid tumor such as melanoma, head and neck, liver or kidney cancer.

The chain combines TRBV28 with TRBJ2-5, with D hard to call. Germline CDR1 and CDR2: MDHEN and SYDVKM. Trimming left V 4 bases short and J 4 bases short, with 13 bases between. CDR3 length: 14 amino acids. CDR3 in amino acids: CASSYQPRLETQYF. CDR3 bases: TGTGCCAGCAGTTACCAACCCAGATTAGAGACCCAGTACTTC.

The rearrangement links TRBV12-5 to TRBJ1-5, with a weak D call TRBD1 (6 bases). CDR3 length: 16 amino acids. Trimming shortened V by 7 bases and J by 10 bases, and 26 bases separated the two germline ends. Germline lookup yields CDR1 LGHNT and CDR2 FRNRAP. Here the CDR3 DNA reads TGTGCTAGTGCCGAAACCGGGCCCGGAGGGGGAATCCCCCAGCATTTT. Translation: CASAETGPGGGIPQHF.

This clone was found a few times. The chain couples TRBV9 to TRBJ2-7, with 7 bases identical to TRBD2. This CDR3 has 14 amino acids. The V gene's germline CDR1 is SGDLS and CDR2 YYNGEE. Trimming removed 1 base from V and 7 bases from J; junction bases left unmatched: 8. CDR3 protein: CASSVRGAGEEQYF. CDR3 nucleotide sequence: TGTGCCAGCAGCGTAAGAGGGGCGGGAGAAGAGCAGTACTTC.

The chain combines TRBV4-3 with TRBJ2-3; D might be TRBD2 (6 bases). CDR3 length: 17 residues. The V and J ends lost 0 bases and 2 bases respectively, with 15 bases between them. Germline V lookup: CDR1 LGHNA, CDR2 YSLEER. CDR3 in amino acids: CASSQEWEWGDTDTQYF. The CDR3 DNA is TGCGCCAGCAGCCAAGAATGGGAATGGGGGGACACAGATACGCAGTATTTT.

The chain uses TRBV7-3 and TRBJ2-3, with TRBD2 matching 9 bases. The CDR3 has 19 amino acids. Germline CDR1 SGHTA, CDR2 FQGTGA. The V and J ends lost 2 bases and 0 bases, in that order; junction bases with no gene match: 12. In DNA form, the CDR3 reads TGTGCCAGCAGCTTAGGTAGCGGGAGTTTCCTCTATAGCACAGATACGCAGTATTTT. It codes for CASSLGSGSFLYSTDTQYF.

With respect to this clone: This sample also contains other DNA sequences that code for the same CDR3. V is TRBV10-3 and J is TRBJ2-7, with D unresolved. The CDR3 covers 12 residues. Germline V gene sequence: CDR1 ENHRY, CDR2 SYGVKD. The ends were cut back, 3 bases at V and 2 bases at J, with 5 bases in the middle. This chain's CDR3 is CAISEGPYEQYF. The CDR3 bases are TGTGCCATCAGTGAAGGGCCCTACGAGCAGTACTTC.

This clone has a single count. V is TRBV10-3 and J is TRBJ2-3; 10 bases are a match to TRBD2. V lost 2 bases to trimming and J lost 3 bases; unmatched junction nucleotides: 2. The CDR3 loop spans 15 amino acids. Germline V lookup: CDR1 ENHRY, CDR2 SYGVKD. The CDR3 region is CAISETSGKTDTQYF. DNA of the CDR3: TGTGCCATCAGTGAGACTAGCGGGAAGACAGATACGCAGTATTTT.

The chain uses TRBV4-1 and TRBJ1-6, with no clear D. The CDR3 totals 13 residues. V lost 2 bases and J 9 bases, leaving 8 bases between the germline ends. Germline values: CDR1 MGHRA, CDR2 YSYEKL. The DNA for the CDR3 is TGCGCCAGCAGCCAATCCGGTGTTTCACCCCTCCACTTT. Its translation: CASSQSGVSPLHF.

The genes are TRBV7-2 and TRBJ1-2; D unresolved. Trimming removed 1 base from V and 6 bases from J, with 3 bases in between. The CDR3 spans 11 residues. From germline, CDR1 is SGHTA and CDR2 FQGNSA. The CDR3 DNA reads TGTGCCAGCAGCTTAGTAGATGGCTACACCTTC. This sequence encodes CASSLVDGYTF.

The chain recombines TRBV18 with TRBJ1-1, with D possibly TRBD1 on 5 matching bases. The CDR3 consists of 14 residues. The V gene lost 8 bases and the J gene lost 5 bases, with 18 bases spanning the gap. Germline V CDR1 and CDR2: KGHSH, LQKENI. The CDR3 sequence: CASAPGTEGTEAFF. CDR3 bases: TGTGCCAGCGCGCCGGGGACTGAAGGTACTGAAGCTTTCTTT.

V is TRBV18 and J is TRBJ1-4; 8 bases are shared with TRBD1. V lost 0 bases, J lost 8 bases, and 5 bases stayed unmatched. Germline CDR1 is KGHSH and CDR2 is LQKENI. There are 15 residues in the CDR3. CDR3: CASSPPLAGGEKLFF. The CDR3 region has the DNA TGTGCCAGCTCACCACCGCTCGCAGGGGGCGAAAAACTGTTTTTT.

This chain links TRBV7-9 with TRBJ1-5; 7 bases match TRBD1. The junction had 3 bases not matched to a gene; V was cut back by 5 bases and J by 2 bases. The CDR3 consists of 14 residues. Germline V gives CDR1 SEHNR, CDR2 FQNEAQ (reference sequence). CDR3 in DNA: TGTGCCAGCAGCCAAGGGACAGGCAATCAGCCCCAGCATTTT. Translating gives CASSQGTGNQPQHF.

V gene TRBV27 combines with J gene TRBJ2-6, with D unclear. From germline, CDR1 is MNHEY and CDR2 SMNVEV (reference sequence). The CDR3 consists of 14 residues. V shed 4 bases and J shed 0 bases, with 4 bases lying between them. The CDR3 sequence: CASSWGSGANVLTF. CDR3 bases: TGTGCCAGCAGTTGGGGCTCTGGGGCCAACGTCCTGACTTTC.

This clone was counted between two and nine times. The chain joins TRBV28 to TRBJ2-1; the match to TRBD2 covers 10 bases. V lost 5 bases, J lost 7 bases, and 11 bases stayed unmatched. The CDR3 length is 16 residues. The germline gives CDR1 MDHEN, CDR2 SYDVKM. The CDR3 protein is CASSPPGLARLNEQFF. The CDR3 bases are TGTGCCAGCAGTCCGCCGGGACTAGCGAGGCTAAATGAGCAGTTCTTC.

The chain has TRBV12-5 and TRBJ2-7, with D hard to call. CDR3 length: 16 residues. Germline lookup yields CDR1 LGHNT and CDR2 FRNRAP. The V end was cut by 3 bases, the J end by 0 bases, with 15 bases between. CDR3 coding DNA: TGTGCTAGTGGTTTAGGACGGCTCCCTCTCTCCTACGAGCAGTACTTC. Amino acids: CASGLGRLPLSYEQYF.

The chain links TRBV7-2 to TRBJ2-2; D possibly matches TRBD1 or TRBD2 (5 bases each). V lost 8 bases to trimming and J lost 6 bases, with 13 bases between them. The CDR3 contains 13 residues. The germline CDR1 and CDR2 sequences are SGHTA and FQGNSA. Written as DNA, the CDR3 is TGTGCCAGCGGCTCAGGGCGGGCCGGGGAGCTGTTTTTT. Its protein is CASGSGRAGELFF.

This clone was observed a few times. The CDR3 loop is CASSFGTGRSGGEQYF. CDR3 DNA sequence: TGCGCCAGCAGCTTCGGGACAGGCCGGTCGGGGGGCGAGCAGTACTTC. This chain joins TRBV5-1 and TRBJ2-7; possibly TRBD1 for D (8 bases). CDR1 is SGHRS, CDR2 YFSETQ, per germline. The CDR3 consists of 16 residues. Trimming removed 2 bases at V and 6 bases at J, with 21 bases between.

CDR3 DNA sequence: TGTGCCAGCACCCGTGGGCTAAGTGGTGATCCCACGCGGTTCTTC. Residues: CASTRGLSGDPTRFF. V usage is TRBV28 and J usage is TRBJ2-1; the D is unclear. Trimming removed 7 bases at V and 15 bases at J, with 28 bases between. The V gene's germline CDR1 is MDHEN and CDR2 SYDVKM. CDR3 length: 15 residues. The full variable domain, rest sourced from reference TRBV28 and TRBJ2-1, is DVKVTQSSRYLVKRTGEKVFLECVQDMDHENMFWYRQDPGLGLRLIYFSYDVKMKEKGDIPEGYSVSREKKERFSLILESASTNQTSMYLCASTRGLSGDPTRFFGPGTRLTVL.

The chain links TRBV4-1 to TRBJ2-5; no clear D. CDR3 length equals 17 residues. Germline V gives CDR1 MGHRA, CDR2 YSYEKL. Between the trimmed V and J ends, which lost 0 bases and 2 bases, there was a span of 16 bases. In DNA, the CDR3 is TGCGCCAGCAGCCAAGATAGGTATAGGGAACTACAAGAGACCCAGTACTTC. Translating gives CASSQDRYRELQETQYF.

The genes are TRBV18 and TRBJ2-1; 8 bases align to TRBD2. V dropped 1 base and J dropped 9; count of bases not matched to a gene: 17. The CDR3 has 18 residues. CDR1 KGHSH and CDR2 LQKENI come from the germline V gene. CDR3 nucleotides: TGTGCCAGCTCACCACAGGGTTTTTCGGGAGGGCCATTTGGTGAGCAGTTCTTC. It specifies CASSPQGFSGGPFGEQFF.

The chain is built from TRBV7-8 and TRBJ1-5; 7 nucleotides agree with TRBD1. CDR1 and CDR2 from the germline V gene are SGHVS and FQNEAQ. CDR3 size: 15 residues. Trimming took 1 base from V and 4 from J; bases not matched to a gene: 4. The CDR3 loop reads CASSLEGQLNQPQHF. In nucleotides, the CDR3 is TGTGCCAGCAGCTTAGAGGGACAGTTGAATCAGCCCCAGCATTTT.

A word on this clone: At the DNA level, this CDR3 is encoded by other sequences in the same sample as well. The chain is built from TRBV7-3 and TRBJ2-3, with D hard to call. V dropped 4 bases and J dropped 0 bases, with 2 bases sitting between them. This CDR3 contains 12 residues. The germline CDR1 and CDR2 sequences are SGHTA and FQGTGA. The CDR3 reads CASSSSTDTQYF. CDR3 nucleotide sequence: TGTGCCAGCAGCTCAAGCACAGATACGCAGTATTTT.

The rearrangement links TRBV7-9 to TRBJ2-7; D call uncertain. The V end lost 5 bases, the J end lost 3 bases, and 5 bases lay between the germline ends. The germline V gene has CDR1 SEHNR and CDR2 FQNEAQ (reference sequence). CDR3 size: 11 residues. The CDR3 sequence is CASSDIYEQYF. The CDR3 DNA follows: TGTGCCAGCAGCGATATCTACGAGCAGTACTTC.